This note documents a single T cell receptor beta chain sequence. What it binds is unknown. This entry is derived from a study of T cell responses to AZD1222 COVID-19 vaccine. Libraries were prepared by immunoSEQ multiplex PCR; TCRdb keeps only in-frame clonotypes and omits some of them. The sample consists of about 73,000 clones, roughly 89% of them appearing once. The CDR3 loop spans 13 amino acids. Per the germline V gene, CDR1 is ENHRY and CDR2 is SYGVKD. V lost 3 bases and J 3 bases, leaving 9 bases between the germline ends. General study findings and limits: Donors were mostly white British, more females; clonal diversity possibly underestimated. Just a handful of people given AZD1222 tested seropositive at baseline.

The specimen was peripheral blood, collected 28 days after the second AZD1222 dose. The TCR comes from an adult who received the AZD1222 COVID-19 vaccine. V is TRBV10-3 and J is TRBJ2-7; D might be TRBD2 (6 bases). CDR3 loop: CAISEGTYYEQYF. The CDR3 DNA reads TGTGCCATCAGTGAAGGGACTTACTACGAGCAGTACTTC.